This record looks at one T cell receptor (beta chain) sequence and its context. Blood genomic DNA input for TRB amplification was 250-500 ng. This sample is part of a study of T and B cells in COVID-19 patients. Multiplex PCR with BIOMED2 TRB-A/B primer pools amplified TRB rearrangements. TCRdb re-called the multiplex PCR reads through MiXCR, storing one row per CDR3 protein. The repertoire holds 11,000 to 15,000 distinct CDR3 sequences, around 26% seen once, with 7% in the top ten. This CDR3 is built from 12 residues. Trimming pared 1 base from V and 5 bases from J, leaving 8 bases between. CDR1 and CDR2 from the germline V gene are DFQATT and SNEGSKA (reference sequence).

The TCR originated in a human donor who had recovered from COVID-19. The rearrangement uses TRBV20-1 and TRBJ1-1; D uncertain. The sequenced sample consisted of blood. CDR3 loop: CSARVRRTEAFF. The DNA of the CDR3 is TGCAGTGCTAGAGTACGTAGGACTGAAGCTTTCTTT.